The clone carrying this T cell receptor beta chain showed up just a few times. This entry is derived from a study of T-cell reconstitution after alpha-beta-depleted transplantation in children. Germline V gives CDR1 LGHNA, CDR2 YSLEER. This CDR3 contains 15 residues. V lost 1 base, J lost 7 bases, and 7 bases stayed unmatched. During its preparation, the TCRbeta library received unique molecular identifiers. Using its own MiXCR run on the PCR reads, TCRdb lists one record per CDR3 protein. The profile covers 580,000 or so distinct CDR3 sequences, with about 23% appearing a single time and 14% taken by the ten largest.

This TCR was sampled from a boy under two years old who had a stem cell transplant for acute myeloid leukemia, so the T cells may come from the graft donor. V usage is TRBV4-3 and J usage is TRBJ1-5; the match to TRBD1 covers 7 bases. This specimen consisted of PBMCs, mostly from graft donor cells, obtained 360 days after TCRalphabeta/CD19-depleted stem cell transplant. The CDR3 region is CASSQGGQAGQPQHF. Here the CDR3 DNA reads TGCGCCAGCAGCCAAGGAGGACAGGCGGGGCAGCCCCAGCATTTT.